The 13 T cell receptor beta chains in this list originate from one sample, sequenced in a study of T cells in Graves' hyperthyroidism and ophthalmopathy. The investigators amplified TCR beta CDR3 regions from RNA transcripts. The primer set for the first-round RT-PCR of the TCR CDR3 was HTBI. MiXCR, applied by TCRdb to the multiplex PCR reads, yields one record per CDR3 protein. The sample has roughly 500,000 distinct CDR3 sequences; 20% to 25% are singletons. Sequenced input: blood. Receptors originate from an older woman with Graves' ophthalmopathy.

This clonotype was seen a handful of times. The genes are TRBV2 and TRBJ2-6; D is unclear. V was shortened by 1 base and J by 4 bases, with 5 bases between the two germline ends. The CDR3 is 14 amino acids. Germline CDR1 reads SNHLY; CDR2 reads FYNNEI. CDR3 bases: TGTGCCAGCAGTGAAGTGCGGGGGGCCAACGTCCTGACTTTC. Residues: CASSEVRGANVLTF.

As concerns this clonotype: The junction and the germline gene differ at one end; a read error may be behind it. The chain employs TRBV6-1 and TRBJ2-7; TRBD2 matches 9 bases. Germline loops: CDR1 MNHNS, CDR2 SASEGT. CDR3 length: 14 amino acids. As DNA, the CDR3 is TGTGCCAGCAGAGAAGCGGGAGGAACGTACGAGCAGTACTTC. It yields the protein CASREAGGTYEQYF.

The CDR3 nucleotides read TGTGCTAGTGGTTTATCGGGGCAGGATGAGCAGTTCTTC. Protein sequence: CASGLSGQDEQFF. The chain recombines TRBV12-5 with TRBJ2-1; TRBD1 or TRBD2 may be the D gene (5 bases each). Germline assignment: CDR1 LGHNT and CDR2 FRNRAP. Trimming shortened V by 3 bases and J by 8 bases, and 11 bases separated the two germline ends. The length of the CDR3 is 13 residues.

The chain couples TRBV5-1 to TRBJ1-4; maybe TRBD1 (5 bases). Per germline, CDR1 SGHRS and CDR2 YFSETQ. V was shortened by 2 bases and J by 6 bases, with 11 bases between the two germline ends. The CDR3 is 14 amino acids. CDR3 in amino acids: CASSFGGVDEKLFF. Here the CDR3 DNA reads TGCGCCAGCAGCTTTGGAGGGGTCGATGAAAAACTGTTTTTT.

CDR3 in amino acids: CASSVVSSLTEAFF. In DNA form, the CDR3 reads TGTGCCAGCAGCGTAGTTAGCTCCCTCACTGAAGCTTTCTTT. The rearrangement uses TRBV9 and TRBJ1-1; D gene ambiguous. Germline values: CDR1 SGDLS, CDR2 YYNGEE. V was clipped by 0 bases and J by 4 bases, with 10 bases between them. The CDR3 spans 14 residues.

This chain connects TRBV7-3 to TRBJ2-6, with 9 bases that match TRBD1. V was clipped by 3 bases and J by 1 base; unmatched bases: 4. The CDR3 contains 17 residues. The germline gives CDR1 SGHTA, CDR2 FQGTGA. The CDR3 sequence: CASSFTGTGSGANVLTF. CDR3 in DNA: TGTGCCAGCAGCTTCACCGGGACAGGGTCTGGGGCCAACGTCCTGACTTTC.

This clonotype was found a few times. CDR3 sequence: CASSLGGRSNTGELFF. DNA of the CDR3: TGTGCCAGCAGCTTAGGCGGACGATCGAACACCGGGGAGCTGTTTTTT. The chain is built from TRBV5-8 and TRBJ2-2; D not resolved. CDR1 and CDR2 from the germline V gene are SGHTS and YDEGEE. V gave up 2 bases and J gave up 0 bases, with 11 bases separating them. CDR3 size: 16 residues.

The V gene is TRBV3-1, the J gene TRBJ2-2; no firm D call. Germline V gene sequence: CDR1 LGHDT, CDR2 YNNKEL (reference sequence). Trimming pared 6 bases from V and 6 bases from J, leaving 11 bases between. This CDR3 comprises 13 residues. The chain's CDR3 is CASSIRHSGELFF. The CDR3 coding sequence is TGTGCCAGCAGTATAAGACACTCCGGGGAGCTGTTTTTT.

This clonotype has a handful of counts. The chain has TRBV5-1 and TRBJ2-7; TRBD2 matches 12 bases. V lost 4 bases, J lost 3 bases, and 2 bases stayed unmatched. The CDR3 extends over 14 amino acids. The germline V gene has CDR1 SGHRS and CDR2 YFSETQ. The CDR3 DNA reads TGCGCCAGCAGCACTAGCGGGAGGTTCTACGAGCAGTACTTC. It yields the protein CASSTSGRFYEQYF.

Comment on this clonotype: This may be a read error: a much more frequent sequence differs by one nucleotide. The chain links TRBV28 to TRBJ1-1, with a possible D match to TRBD1 (5 bases). Germline V lookup: CDR1 MDHEN, CDR2 SYDVKM. CDR3 size: 12 residues. The chain's CDR3 is CASSPPGTEASF. The DNA of the CDR3 is TGTGCCAGCAGTCCGCCCGGGACCGAAGCTTCCTTT.

The rearrangement joins TRBV20-1 to TRBJ1-2; TRBD1 might be the D (6 bases). The CDR3 has 12 residues. V was clipped by 5 bases and J by 8 bases, with 15 bases between them. CDR1 is DFQATT and CDR2 is SNEGSKA in the germline V gene (reference sequence). CDR3 region: CSAWGGAGGYTF. CDR3 in DNA: TGCAGTGCTTGGGGGGGGGCTGGAGGCTACACCTTC.

J is TRBJ1-2 and V is TRBV4-3; D remains unclear. Germline CDR1 and CDR2: LGHNA and YSLEER. The CDR3 totals 14 residues. Between the trimmed V and J ends, which lost 3 bases and 6 bases, there was a span of 14 bases. CDR3 in amino acids: CASSQSYQSNGYTF. The CDR3 coding sequence is TGCGCCAGCAGCCAGAGTTATCAGTCGAATGGCTACACCTTC.

CDR3 bases: TGCGCCAGCAGCTTGGAGGGCCTTTTGAACACTGAAGCTTTCTTT. Its protein product is CASSLEGLLNTEAFF. This sequence joins TRBV5-1 and TRBJ1-1; D unresolved. With 0 bases removed from V and 0 bases from J, the gap between germline ends came to 9 bases. This CDR3 has 15 residues. Germline V gene sequence: CDR1 SGHRS, CDR2 YFSETQ.